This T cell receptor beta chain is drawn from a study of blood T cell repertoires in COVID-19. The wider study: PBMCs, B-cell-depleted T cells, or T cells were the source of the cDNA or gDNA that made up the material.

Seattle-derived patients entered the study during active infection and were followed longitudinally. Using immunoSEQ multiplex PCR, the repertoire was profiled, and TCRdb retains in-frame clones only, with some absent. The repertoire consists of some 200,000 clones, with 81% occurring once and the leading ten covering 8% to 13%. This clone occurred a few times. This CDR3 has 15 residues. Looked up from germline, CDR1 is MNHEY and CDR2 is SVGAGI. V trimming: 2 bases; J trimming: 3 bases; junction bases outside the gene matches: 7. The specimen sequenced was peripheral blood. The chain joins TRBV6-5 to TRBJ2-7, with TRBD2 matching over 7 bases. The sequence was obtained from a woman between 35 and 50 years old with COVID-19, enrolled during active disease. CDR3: CASSYGEGPYYEQYF. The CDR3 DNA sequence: TGTGCCAGCAGTTACGGGGAGGGACCCTACTACGAGCAGTACTTC.